Each of the 7 T cell receptor beta chains below was sequenced from the same sample in a study of cytomegalovirus exposure and HLA in healthy donors. Measured with immunoSEQ multiplex PCR; TCRdb has only the in-frame clones, and not every one. The sample contains about 280,000 clones, over 75% of which appear only once. The specimen sequenced was PBMCs. These receptors were collected from a woman aged 18 to 35 in good health and CMV-seronegative.

The chain links TRBV28 to TRBJ1-2, with TRBD1 as a possible D gene (5 bases). Germline CDR1 is MDHEN and CDR2 is SYDVKM. Deletions cut 6 bases from V and 4 bases from J, with 18 bases between. The CDR3 has 15 residues. CDR3 coding DNA: TGTGCCAGCAGGTTCGAGGTGGGGCGGGGCTATGGCTACACCTTC. Encoded protein: CASRFEVGRGYGYTF.

The chain links TRBV5-1 to TRBJ2-5, with 15 bases lining up with TRBD2. With V trimmed by 3 bases and J by 0 bases, 3 bases remained unmatched. Per germline, CDR1 SGHRS and CDR2 YFSETQ. CDR3 length equals 17 residues. The CDR3 nucleotides are TGCGCCAGCAGCTGGACTAGCGGGAGGGAGTACCAAGAGACCCAGTACTTC. Its protein product is CASSWTSGREYQETQYF.

The chain carries TRBV9 and TRBJ2-1, with D maybe TRBD2 (5 bases). From germline, CDR1 is SGDLS and CDR2 YYNGEE. V shed 3 bases and J shed 1 base, with 11 bases lying between them. There are 15 residues in the CDR3. CDR3 in DNA: TGTGCCAGCAGCGCGACTACCACTTCCTACAATGAGCAGTTCTTC. This encodes CASSATTTSYNEQFF.

The chain recombines TRBV4-3 with TRBJ2-3, with 15 bases that match TRBD2. V was pared by 4 bases and J by 1 base, with 6 bases of the junction left unmatched. The germline V gene encodes CDR1 LGHNA and CDR2 YSLEER. There are 18 residues in the CDR3. DNA of the CDR3: TGCGCCAGCAGCCGCCGGACTAGCGGGAGGGCCGGCACAGATACGCAGTATTTT. Translating it yields CASSRRTSGRAGTDTQYF.

This clone turned up a few times. This chain uses TRBV28 with TRBJ1-4, with D perhaps matching TRBD1 (5 bases). The CDR3 runs to 15 residues. In germline, CDR1 is MDHEN, CDR2 SYDVKM. Trimming left V 5 bases short and J 7 bases short, with 17 bases between. The CDR3 DNA sequence: TGTGCCAGCAGTCCTCCCCTCCTTACAGGTGAAAAACTGTTTTTT. As protein: CASSPPLLTGEKLFF.

The V gene is TRBV29-1, the J gene TRBJ2-1; 8 bases map to TRBD1. V lost 1 base to trimming and J lost 12 bases; unmatched junction nucleotides: 5. This CDR3 is built from 12 residues. From germline, CDR1 is SQVTM and CDR2 ANQGSEA. CDR3 amino acids: CSVEGDRGGQFF. The CDR3 nucleotides read TGCAGCGTTGAAGGCGACAGGGGCGGGCAGTTCTTC.

The rearrangement joins TRBV5-6 to TRBJ2-3; 8 bases are a match to TRBD2. The CDR3 is made up of 16 amino acids. V lost 4 bases, J lost 2 bases, and 9 bases stayed unmatched. Per germline, CDR1 SGHDT and CDR2 YYEEEE. For the CDR3, the DNA is TGTGCCAGCAGCCCAGCAACTAGCGGATTCACAGATACGCAGTATTTT. Translating gives CASSPATSGFTDTQYF.